Each of the 10 T cell receptor beta chains below was sequenced from the same sample in a study of identifying expanded T cells in peripheral blood. Using immunoSEQ multiplex PCR, the repertoire was profiled, and TCRdb retains in-frame clones only, with some absent. The sample yields about 90,000 clones, about 90% seen once. The sequenced sample was blood. The source of these receptors is a person aged 18 to 70 in good health.

This clone was observed a few times. In DNA form, the CDR3 reads TGTGCCAGCAGCAAACGCCCCCAGGGGGGATCGGCGAACACCGGGGAGCTGTTTTTT. It encodes CASSKRPQGGSANTGELFF. This chain joins TRBV9 and TRBJ2-2; perhaps TRBD1 as D (7 bases). The germline V and J ends were trimmed by 4 bases and 0 bases, with 22 bases remaining between them. CDR3 length equals 19 residues. Germline V gene sequence: CDR1 SGDLS, CDR2 YYNGEE.

This clone showed up just once. In the same sample, other DNA sequences code for this CDR3. V is TRBV18 and J is TRBJ1-1; maybe TRBD1 (5 bases). Trimming pared 0 bases from V and 1 base from J, leaving 9 bases between. CDR3 length equals 15 residues. Germline V gene sequence: CDR1 KGHSH, CDR2 LQKENI. CDR3 loop: CASSPPTVKNTEAFF. For the CDR3, the DNA is TGTGCCAGCTCACCACCGACAGTGAAGAACACTGAAGCTTTCTTT.

This rearrangement joins TRBV7-2 to TRBJ2-7; no reliable D call. CDR3 size: 15 residues. The germline V gene encodes CDR1 SGHTA and CDR2 FQGNSA. V gave up 6 bases and J gave up 2 bases, with 17 bases separating them. CDR3 amino acids: CASSPRSDTAYEQYF. In nucleotides, the CDR3 is TGTGCCAGCAGTCCCCGCTCCGACACCGCCTACGAGCAGTACTTC.

This chain links TRBV7-2 with TRBJ1-4, with unresolved D. This CDR3 spans 15 amino acids. V lost 1 base and J lost 10, with 16 bases in between. CDR1 is SGHTA and CDR2 is FQGNSA in the germline V gene. In DNA form, the CDR3 reads TGTGCCAGCAGCTTAGACTTCGGGGTCGTTGGAAAACTGTTTTTT. It codes for CASSLDFGVVGKLFF.

The chain recombines TRBV30 with TRBJ1-3; the D gene is possibly TRBD1 (6 bases). The CDR3 length is 12 residues. Looked up from germline, CDR1 is GTSNPN and CDR2 is SVGIG (reference sequence). Trimming shortened V by 4 bases and J by 7 bases, and 11 bases separated the two germline ends. The CDR3 nucleotides are TGTGCCTGGAATGGGGGGCCGAACACCATATATTTT. Encoded protein: CAWNGGPNTIYF. Using reference TRBV30 and TRBJ1-3 for the parts outside the CDR3, the full variable domain is SQTIHQWPATLVQPVGSPLSLECTVEGTSNPNLYWYRQAAGRGLQLLFYSVGIGQISSEVPQNLSASRPQDRQFILSSKKLLLSDSGFYLCAWNGGPNTIYFGEGSWLTVV.

This rearrangement joins TRBV2 to TRBJ1-5; D perhaps matches TRBD1 (5 bases). The CDR3 extends over 13 amino acids. The germline V gene has CDR1 SNHLY and CDR2 FYNNEI. V was cut by 10 bases and J by 2 bases, with 12 bases left in between. CDR3 DNA sequence: TGTGCCACAAAAAGGGACGGCAATCAGCCCCAGCATTTT. Protein sequence: CATKRDGNQPQHF.

V and J are TRBV5-5 and TRBJ1-2; perhaps TRBD1 as D (5 bases). V lost 4 bases and J 3 bases, leaving 10 bases between the germline ends. Per germline, CDR1 SGHKS and CDR2 YYEKEE (reference sequence). This CDR3 region has 13 residues. In DNA form, the CDR3 reads TGTGCCAGCAGCCTCGGGACGGACTATGGCTACACCTTC. Translation gives CASSLGTDYGYTF. The variable domain in full, completed from reference TRBV5-5 and TRBJ1-2, reads DAGVTQSPTHLIKTRGQQVTLRCSPISGHKSVSWYQQVLGQGPQFIFQYYEKEERGRGNFPDRFSARQFPNYSSELNVNALLLGDSALYLCASSLGTDYGYTFGSGTRLTVV.

This chain connects TRBV2 to TRBJ1-2; tentative D call: TRBD1 (5 bases). The V gene's germline CDR1 is SNHLY and CDR2 FYNNEI. This CDR3 is built from 13 residues. The germline V and J ends were trimmed by 9 bases and 4 bases, with 15 bases remaining between them. The CDR3 loop is CARNGHRSYGYTF. In DNA, the CDR3 is TGTGCCAGGAATGGACATCGCTCCTATGGCTACACCTTC. The full variable domain, its missing parts supplied by reference TRBV2 and TRBJ1-2, is EPEVTQTPSHQVTQMGQEVILRCVPISNHLYFYWYRQILGQKVEFLVSFYNNEISEKSEIFDDQFSVERPDGSNFTLKIRSTKLEDSAMYFCARNGHRSYGYTFGSGTRLTVV.

The genes are TRBV4-1 and TRBJ1-2; D gene unclear. V was shortened by 1 base and J by 0 bases, with 12 bases between the two germline ends. The CDR3 sequence is 16 residues long. Germline V gives CDR1 MGHRA, CDR2 YSYEKL. DNA of the CDR3: TGCGCCAGCAGCCAAGGCCGCTCCCTGACTAACTATGGCTACACCTTC. It specifies CASSQGRSLTNYGYTF.

In its sample, this clone was seen a few times. The rearrangement links TRBV2 to TRBJ2-5, with 8 bases matching TRBD2. The germline CDR1 and CDR2 sequences are SNHLY and FYNNEI. This CDR3 is built from 14 residues. V trimming: 7 bases; J trimming: 4 bases; junction bases outside the gene matches: 8. CDR3 DNA sequence: TGTGCCAGCATCGGCGGGGGGTCGGTAGAGACCCAGTACTTC. This codes for CASIGGGSVETQYF.